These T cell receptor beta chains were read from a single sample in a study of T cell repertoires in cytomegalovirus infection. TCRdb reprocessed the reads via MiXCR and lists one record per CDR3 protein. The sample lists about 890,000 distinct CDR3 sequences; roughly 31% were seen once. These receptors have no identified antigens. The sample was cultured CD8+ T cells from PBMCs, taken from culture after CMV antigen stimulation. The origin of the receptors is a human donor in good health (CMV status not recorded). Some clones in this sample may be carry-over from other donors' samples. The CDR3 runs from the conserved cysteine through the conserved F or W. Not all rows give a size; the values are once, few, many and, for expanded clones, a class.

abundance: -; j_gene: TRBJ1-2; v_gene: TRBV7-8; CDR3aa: CASSLADRDRGAYGYTF
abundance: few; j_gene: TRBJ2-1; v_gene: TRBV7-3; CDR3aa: CASSKANVISGGPHPKPNEQFF
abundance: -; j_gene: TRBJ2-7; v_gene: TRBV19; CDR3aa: CASSISIDSYYEQYF
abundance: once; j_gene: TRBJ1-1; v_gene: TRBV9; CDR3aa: CASSIGQRNTEAFF
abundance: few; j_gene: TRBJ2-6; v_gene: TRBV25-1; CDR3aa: CASSEFYGANVLTF
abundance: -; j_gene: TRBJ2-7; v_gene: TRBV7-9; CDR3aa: CASTTGPSYEQYF
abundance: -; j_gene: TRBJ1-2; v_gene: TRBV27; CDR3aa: CASSLAGVPNYGYTF
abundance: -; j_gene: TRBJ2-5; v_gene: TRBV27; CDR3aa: CASSGQGQTQYF
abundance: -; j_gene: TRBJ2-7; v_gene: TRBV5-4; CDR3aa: CASSGGQESSYEQYF
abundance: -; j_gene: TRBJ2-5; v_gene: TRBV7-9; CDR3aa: CASSQDRGAETQYF
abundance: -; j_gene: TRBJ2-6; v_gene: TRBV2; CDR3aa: CASLSRHSGANVLTF
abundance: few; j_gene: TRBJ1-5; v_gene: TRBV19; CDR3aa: CASSTGTGNQPQHF
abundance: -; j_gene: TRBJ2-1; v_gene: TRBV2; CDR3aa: CASTTSGGPYSYNEQFF
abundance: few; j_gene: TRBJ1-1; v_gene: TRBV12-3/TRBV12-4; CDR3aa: CASRDQDRANTEAFF